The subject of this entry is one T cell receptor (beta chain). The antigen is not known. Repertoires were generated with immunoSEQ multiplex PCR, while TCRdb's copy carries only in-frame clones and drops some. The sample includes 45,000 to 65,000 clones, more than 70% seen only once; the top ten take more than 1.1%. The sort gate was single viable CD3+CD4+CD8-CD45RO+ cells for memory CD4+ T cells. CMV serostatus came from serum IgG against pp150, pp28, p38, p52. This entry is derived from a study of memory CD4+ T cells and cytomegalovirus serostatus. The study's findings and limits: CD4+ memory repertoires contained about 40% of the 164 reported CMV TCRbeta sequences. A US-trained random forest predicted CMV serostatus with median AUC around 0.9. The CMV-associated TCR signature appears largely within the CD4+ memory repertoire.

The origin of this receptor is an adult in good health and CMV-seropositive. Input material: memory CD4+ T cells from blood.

This CDR3 reads CASSELQAGRGGNTIYF. The CDR3 DNA reads as TGTGCCAGCAGTGAATTGCAGGCCGGGCGTGGAGGAAACACCATATATTTT. V is TRBV2 and J is TRBJ1-3; D is undetermined. V lost 2 bases, J lost 4 bases, and 18 bases lay in between. Looked up from germline, CDR1 is SNHLY and CDR2 is FYNNEI. The CDR3 extends over 17 amino acids.